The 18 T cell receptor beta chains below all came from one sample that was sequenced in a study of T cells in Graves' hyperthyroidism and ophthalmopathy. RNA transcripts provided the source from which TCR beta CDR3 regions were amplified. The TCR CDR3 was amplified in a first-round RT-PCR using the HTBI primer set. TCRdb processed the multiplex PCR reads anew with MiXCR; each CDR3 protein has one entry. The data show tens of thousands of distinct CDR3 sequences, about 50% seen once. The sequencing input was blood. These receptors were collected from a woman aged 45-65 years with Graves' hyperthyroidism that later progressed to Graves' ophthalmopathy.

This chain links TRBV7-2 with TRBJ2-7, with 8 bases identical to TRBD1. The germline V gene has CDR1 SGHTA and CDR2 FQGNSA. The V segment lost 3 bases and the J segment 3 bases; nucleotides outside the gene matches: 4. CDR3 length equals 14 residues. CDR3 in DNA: TGTGCCAGCAGCTTCCAGACAGGGGACTACGAGCAGTACTTC. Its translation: CASSFQTGDYEQYF.

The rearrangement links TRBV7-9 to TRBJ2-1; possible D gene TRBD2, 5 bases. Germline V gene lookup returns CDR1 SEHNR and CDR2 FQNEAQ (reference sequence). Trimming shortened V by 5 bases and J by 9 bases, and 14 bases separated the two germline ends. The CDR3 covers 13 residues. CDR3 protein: CASSTEGAVEQFF. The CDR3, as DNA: TGTGCCAGCAGCACAGAGGGAGCGGTTGAGCAGTTCTTC.

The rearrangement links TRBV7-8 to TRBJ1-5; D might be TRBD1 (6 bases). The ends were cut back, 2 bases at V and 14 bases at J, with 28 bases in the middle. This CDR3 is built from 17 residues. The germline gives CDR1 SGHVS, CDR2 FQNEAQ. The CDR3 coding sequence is TGTGCCAGCAGCTTATCGGGGACAAACGGACGCGGGCACTACGAGCATTTT. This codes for CASSLSGTNGRGHYEHF.

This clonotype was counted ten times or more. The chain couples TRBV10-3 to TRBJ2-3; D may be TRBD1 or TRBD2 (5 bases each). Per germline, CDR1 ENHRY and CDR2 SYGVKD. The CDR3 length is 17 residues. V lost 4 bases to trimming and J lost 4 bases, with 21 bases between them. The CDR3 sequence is CAISGGSGASTSDTQYF. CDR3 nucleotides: TGTGCCATCAGTGGGGGGTCTGGGGCTAGCACATCAGATACGCAGTATTTT.

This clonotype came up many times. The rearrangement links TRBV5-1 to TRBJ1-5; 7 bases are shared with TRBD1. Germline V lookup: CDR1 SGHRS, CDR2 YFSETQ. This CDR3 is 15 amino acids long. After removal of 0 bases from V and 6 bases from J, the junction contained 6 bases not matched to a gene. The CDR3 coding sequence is TGCGCCAGCAGCTTGGGACAGGGAGGGACTCAGCCCCAGCATTTT. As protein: CASSLGQGGTQPQHF.

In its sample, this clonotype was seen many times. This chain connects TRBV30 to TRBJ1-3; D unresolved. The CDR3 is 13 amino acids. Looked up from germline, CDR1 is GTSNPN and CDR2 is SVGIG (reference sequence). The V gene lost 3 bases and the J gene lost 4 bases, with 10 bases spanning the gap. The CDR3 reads CAWSQVSGNTIYF. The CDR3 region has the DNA TGTGCCTGGAGCCAAGTTTCGGGAAACACCATATATTTT. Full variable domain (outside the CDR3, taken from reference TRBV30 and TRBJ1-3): SQTIHQWPATLVQPVGSPLSLECTVEGTSNPNLYWYRQAAGRGLQLLFYSVGIGQISSEVPQNLSASRPQDRQFILSSKKLLLSDSGFYLCAWSQVSGNTIYFGEGSWLTVV.

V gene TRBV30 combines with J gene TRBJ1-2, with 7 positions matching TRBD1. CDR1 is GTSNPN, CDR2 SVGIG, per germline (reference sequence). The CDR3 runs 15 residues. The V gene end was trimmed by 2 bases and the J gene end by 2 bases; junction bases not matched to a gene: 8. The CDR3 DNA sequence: TGTGCCTGGAGTCGTTATGCAGGGGGGAACTATGGCTACACCTTC. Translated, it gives CAWSRYAGGNYGYTF. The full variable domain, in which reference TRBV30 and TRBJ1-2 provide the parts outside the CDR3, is SQTIHQWPATLVQPVGSPLSLECTVEGTSNPNLYWYRQAAGRGLQLLFYSVGIGQISSEVPQNLSASRPQDRQFILSSKKLLLSDSGFYLCAWSRYAGGNYGYTFGSGTRLTVV.

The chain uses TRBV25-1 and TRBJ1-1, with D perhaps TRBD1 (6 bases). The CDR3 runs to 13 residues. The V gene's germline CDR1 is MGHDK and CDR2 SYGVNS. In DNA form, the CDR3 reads TGTGCTAGAGGGGGAAATCTGAACACTGAAGCTTTCTTT. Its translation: CARGGNLNTEAFF.

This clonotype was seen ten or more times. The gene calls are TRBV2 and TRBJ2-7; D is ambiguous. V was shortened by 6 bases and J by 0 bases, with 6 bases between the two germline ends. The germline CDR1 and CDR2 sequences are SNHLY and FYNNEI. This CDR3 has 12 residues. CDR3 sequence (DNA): TGTGCCAGCAGCTACACCTCCTACGAGCAGTACTTC. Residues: CASSYTSYEQYF.

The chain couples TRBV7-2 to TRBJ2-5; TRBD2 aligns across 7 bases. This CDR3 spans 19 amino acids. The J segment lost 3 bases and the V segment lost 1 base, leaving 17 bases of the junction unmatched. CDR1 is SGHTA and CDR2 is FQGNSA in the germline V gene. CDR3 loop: CASSLVDLETSSMKETQYF. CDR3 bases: TGTGCCAGCAGCTTAGTGGATTTGGAGACTAGCAGCATGAAAGAGACCCAGTACTTC.

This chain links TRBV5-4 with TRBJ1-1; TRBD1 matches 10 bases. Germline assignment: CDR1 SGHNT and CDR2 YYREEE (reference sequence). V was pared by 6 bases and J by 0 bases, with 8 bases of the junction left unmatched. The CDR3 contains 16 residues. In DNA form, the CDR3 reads TGTGCCAGCACCCAGACAGGGGGCGGGATGAACACTGAAGCTTTCTTT. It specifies CASTQTGGGMNTEAFF.

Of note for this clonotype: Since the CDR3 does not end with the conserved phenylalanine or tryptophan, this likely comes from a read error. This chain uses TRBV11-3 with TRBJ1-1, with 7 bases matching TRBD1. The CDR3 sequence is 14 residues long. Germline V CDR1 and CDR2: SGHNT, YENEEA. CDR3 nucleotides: TGTGCCAGCAGCCGAGACAGGGTCAACACCGAAGCTTTCCTT. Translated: CASSRDRVNTEAFL.

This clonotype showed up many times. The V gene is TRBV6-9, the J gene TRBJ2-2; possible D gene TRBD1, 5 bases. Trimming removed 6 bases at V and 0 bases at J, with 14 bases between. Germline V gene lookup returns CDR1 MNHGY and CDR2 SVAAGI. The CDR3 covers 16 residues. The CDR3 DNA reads TGTGCCAGCAGGAACGGAGACAGTCCGAACACCGGGGAGCTGTTTTTT. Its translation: CASRNGDSPNTGELFF.

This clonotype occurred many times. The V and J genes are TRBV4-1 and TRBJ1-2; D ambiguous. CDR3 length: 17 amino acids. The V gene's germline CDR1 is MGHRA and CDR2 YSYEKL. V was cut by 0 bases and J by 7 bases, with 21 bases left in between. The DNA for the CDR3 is TGCGCCAGCAGCCAAGAAATACACTTCGGCGGCGGCAGTGGCTACACCTTC. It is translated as CASSQEIHFGGGSGYTF.

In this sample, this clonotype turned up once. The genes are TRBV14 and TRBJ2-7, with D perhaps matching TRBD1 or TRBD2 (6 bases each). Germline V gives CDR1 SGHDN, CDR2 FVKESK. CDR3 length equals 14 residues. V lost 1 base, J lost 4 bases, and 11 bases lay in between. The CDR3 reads CASSQVRGRYEQYF. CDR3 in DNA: TGTGCCAGCAGCCAAGTACGGGGGCGATACGAGCAGTACTTC.

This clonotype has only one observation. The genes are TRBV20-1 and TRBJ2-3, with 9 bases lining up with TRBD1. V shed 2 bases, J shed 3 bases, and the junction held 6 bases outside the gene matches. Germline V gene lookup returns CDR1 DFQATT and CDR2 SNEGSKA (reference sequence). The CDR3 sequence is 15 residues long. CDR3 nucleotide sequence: TGCAGTGCTAGATCGGGGGACAGGGCTACAGATACGCAGTATTTT. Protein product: CSARSGDRATDTQYF.

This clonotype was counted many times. CDR3 nucleotides: TGTGCCAGCACTCCTAGCGGGAGGGCCAGAGATACGCAGTATTTT. It is translated as CASTPSGRARDTQYF. The chain uses TRBV6-1 and TRBJ2-3; 12 bases fit TRBD2. Germline lookup yields CDR1 MNHNS and CDR2 SASEGT. The CDR3 has 15 amino acids. The V and J ends lost 7 bases and 5 bases, in that order; junction bases with no gene match: 7.

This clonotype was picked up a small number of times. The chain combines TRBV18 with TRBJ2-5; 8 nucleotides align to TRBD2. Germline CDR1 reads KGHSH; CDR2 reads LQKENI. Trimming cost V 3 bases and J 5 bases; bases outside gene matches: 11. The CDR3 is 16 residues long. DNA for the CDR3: TGTGCCAGCTCACCGTGGAGCGGGAGCCGGTGGGAGACCCAGTACTTC. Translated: CASSPWSGSRWETQYF.